A selection of T cell receptor beta chains follows, all from one sample in a study of cytomegalovirus exposure and HLA in healthy donors. Sequenced by immunoSEQ multiplex PCR; TCRdb stores in-frame clones only, minus some. The sample has 95,000 to 100,000 clones, around four fifths seen once. What was sequenced was PBMCs. The source is a man aged 40-49 years in good health and CMV-seronegative. Both conserved end residues are part of each CDR3. A D gene is named only where the DNA matches it firmly. Clone size appears in some rows only: once, few, many, or a class for an expanded clone.

DNA: TGTGCCAGCAGTTCGACTACCATATACAATGAGCAGTTCTTC; CDR3: CASSSTTIYNEQFF; V: TRBV27; size: .; J: TRBJ2-1; length: 14; D: .
DNA: TGTTCCAGCAGCTTCTGGGGGGACACAGATACGCAGTATTTT; CDR3: CSSSFWGDTDTQYF; V: TRBV7-9; size: .; J: TRBJ2-3; length: 14; D: .
DNA: TGTGCCAGCACGGAGGGATATTCCTACGAGCAGTACTTC; CDR3: CASTEGYSYEQYF; V: TRBV7-9; size: .; J: TRBJ2-7; length: 13; D: .
DNA: TGTGCCAGCAGTTCAGACAATGAGCAGTTCTTC; CDR3: CASSSDNEQFF; V: TRBV6-1; size: .; J: TRBJ2-1; length: 11; D: .
DNA: TGTGCCAGCAGTTTCAGAGGGGGGGCAGATACGCAGTATTTT; CDR3: CASSFRGGADTQYF; V: TRBV6-6; size: few; J: TRBJ2-3; length: 14; D: .
DNA: TGTGCCAGCAGCTTAGGACAGGGGGGTCCCTACGAGCAGTACTTC; CDR3: CASSLGQGGPYEQYF; V: TRBV7-2; size: .; J: TRBJ2-7; length: 15; D: TRBD1
DNA: TGTGCCAGCAGCCCAGGGAGGGATGAGCAGTTCTTC; CDR3: CASSPGRDEQFF; V: TRBV7-9; size: .; J: TRBJ2-1; length: 12; D: TRBD2
DNA: TGTGCCAGCAGCCCAGGACAGGACCCCTCTAACTATGGCTACACCTTC; CDR3: CASSPGQDPSNYGYTF; V: TRBV5-5; size: .; J: TRBJ1-2; length: 16; D: TRBD1
DNA: TGTGCCAGCAGCCCCACCCTAGCGGGAGGTGAGCAGTTCTTC; CDR3: CASSPTLAGGEQFF; V: TRBV7-7; size: .; J: TRBJ2-1; length: 14; D: TRBD2
DNA: TGTGCCAGCAGCCCTAGCGGGAGTACCACCAATGAGCAGTTCTTC; CDR3: CASSPSGSTTNEQFF; V: TRBV7-9; size: .; J: TRBJ2-1; length: 15; D: TRBD2
DNA: TGTGCCAGCAGCTGGGGGCTACAGAACACCGGGGAGCTGTTTTTT; CDR3: CASSWGLQNTGELFF; V: TRBV5-6; size: .; J: TRBJ2-2; length: 15; D: .
DNA: TGTGCCAGCAGTTTATGGCCTGGGGGGACAGGGGGCTCCGAGCAGTACTTC; CDR3: CASSLWPGGTGGSEQYF; V: TRBV27; size: .; J: TRBJ2-7; length: 17; D: TRBD1
DNA: TGTGCCAGCAGCGGACAGGGAGGACTAGCGGGAGACGAGCAGTACTTC; CDR3: CASSGQGGLAGDEQYF; V: TRBV9; size: once; J: TRBJ2-7; length: 16; D: TRBD2
DNA: TGCGCCAGCAGCCTTCCCGGGAGGGACGGCTACGAGCAGTACTTC; CDR3: CASSLPGRDGYEQYF; V: TRBV5-1; size: few; J: TRBJ2-7; length: 15; D: TRBD2